A single sample is the source of the 19 T cell receptor beta chains below, sequenced in a study of T cells in localized non-small cell lung cancer. The table came from immunoSEQ multiplex PCR; TCRdb's copy has only in-frame clones and leaves some out. This sample has 3,400 or so clones, with around 19% found just once. Sequences were derived from lung tumor tissue, sampled before any cancer treatment. The receptor source for this set is a woman between 35 and 70 years old with stage III squamous cell lung carcinoma.

This clone was observed a handful of times. This rearrangement joins TRBV9 to TRBJ2-3; 7 bases are shared with TRBD1. J was trimmed by 2 bases and V by 4 bases; bases with no gene match: 4. The germline CDR1 and CDR2 sequences are SGDLS and YYNGEE. The CDR3 spans 14 residues. Written as DNA, the CDR3 is TGTGCCAGCAGCCAACAGGGGAACACAGATACGCAGTATTTT. This sequence encodes CASSQQGNTDTQYF.

This clone has more than one count but fewer than ten. V and J are TRBV6-8 and TRBJ1-2; 8 bases map to TRBD1. This CDR3 contains 15 residues. CDR1 MNHGY and CDR2 SAAAGT come from the germline V gene. Unmatched junction bases numbered 4, after V lost 2 bases and J lost 2 bases. The DNA for the CDR3 is TGTGCCAGCAGTTACCGCGGACAGGGCAACTATGGCTACACCTTC. This sequence encodes CASSYRGQGNYGYTF.

This chain links TRBV15 with TRBJ2-1, with 12 positions matching TRBD2. In germline, CDR1 is LNHNV, CDR2 YYDKDF (reference sequence). The CDR3 runs to 15 residues. The V segment lost 7 bases and the J segment 7 bases; nucleotides outside the gene matches: 8. DNA for the CDR3: TGTGCCACCACCCCGACTAGCGGGAGAAATAATGAGCAGTTCTTC. Encoded protein: CATTPTSGRNNEQFF.

The sample holds a few counts of this clone. V usage is TRBV11-3 and J usage is TRBJ2-1; TRBD2 might be the D (5 bases). This CDR3 comprises 16 residues. In germline, CDR1 is SGHNT, CDR2 YENEEA. Trimming pared 5 bases from V and 8 bases from J, leaving 22 bases between. For the CDR3, the DNA is TGTGCCAGCAGCATCACCGGGATCTGGAGTGAGGATGAGCAGTTCTTC. Protein sequence: CASSITGIWSEDEQFF.

The chain recombines TRBV18 with TRBJ2-1; D is possibly TRBD1 or TRBD2 (5 bases each). This CDR3 contains 15 residues. The germline V gene has CDR1 KGHSH and CDR2 LQKENI. Trimming left V 1 base short and J 9 bases short, with 16 bases between. As DNA, the CDR3 is TGTGCCAGCTCACCACAGAGTGGGGGTACGGGTGAGCAGTTCTTC. This encodes CASSPQSGGTGEQFF.

The V gene is TRBV10-2, the J gene TRBJ1-1; 7 bases match TRBD1. Germline V gene data show CDR1 as WSHSY and CDR2 as SAAADI. The length of the CDR3 is 13 residues. With 7 bases clipped from V and 2 bases from J, the junction kept 4 bases outside the gene matches. The CDR3 DNA is TGCGCCAGCAATGGACAGGTAAACACTGAAGCTTTCTTT. Translation: CASNGQVNTEAFF.

This clone was seen only a few times. The rearrangement uses TRBV11-3 and TRBJ2-2, with a possible D match to TRBD2 (5 bases). This CDR3 contains 14 residues. Germline V CDR1 and CDR2: SGHNT, YENEEA. The germline V and J ends were trimmed by 5 bases and 4 bases, with 11 bases remaining between them. The CDR3 loop is CASSKPGITGELFF. DNA for the CDR3: TGTGCCAGCAGCAAACCGGGGATCACCGGGGAGCTGTTTTTT.

V is TRBV5-1 and J is TRBJ1-3, with D perhaps TRBD1 (5 bases). CDR1 and CDR2 (germline): SGHRS, YFSETQ. Trimming left V 1 base short and J 0 bases short, with 14 bases between. The CDR3 runs 17 residues. The CDR3 DNA sequence: TGCGCCAGCAGCTTGACCCAGGGTGTAAGCTCTGGAAACACCATATATTTT. It translates to CASSLTQGVSSGNTIYF.

By proportion, this clone is medium-sized. The chain recombines TRBV11-3 with TRBJ1-1; 7 nucleotides line up with TRBD1. The CDR3 length is 16 residues. CDR1 and CDR2 from the germline V gene are SGHNT and YENEEA. With 0 bases clipped from V and 2 bases from J, the junction kept 6 bases outside the gene matches. CDR3 loop: CASSLEQGTLNTEAFF. The CDR3 nucleotides read TGTGCCAGCAGCTTAGAACAGGGGACCCTAAACACTGAAGCTTTCTTT. The full variable domain, rest sourced from reference TRBV11-3 and TRBJ1-1, is EAGVVQSPRYKIIEKKQPVAFWCNPISGHNTLYWYLQNLGQGPELLIRYENEEAVDDSQLPKDRFSAERLKGVDSTLKIQPAELGDSAVYLCASSLEQGTLNTEAFFGQGTRLTVV.

The chain combines TRBV6-8 with TRBJ2-7, with 7 bases fitting TRBD1. The CDR3 runs to 18 residues. The V and J ends lost 0 bases and 2 bases, in that order; junction bases with no gene match: 13. The germline V gene has CDR1 MNHGY and CDR2 SAAAGT. The CDR3 coding sequence is TGTGCCAGCAGTTACTCTCCACTGGTCCGGGACAGTCCCTACGAGCAGTACTTC. Translated, it gives CASSYSPLVRDSPYEQYF.

This clone is medium-sized in the sample. The chain is built from TRBV9 and TRBJ2-1; possible D gene TRBD2, 7 bases. Trimming cost V 4 bases and J 0 bases, with 23 bases left between them. This CDR3 is built from 19 residues. Germline V lookup: CDR1 SGDLS, CDR2 YYNGEE. CDR3 coding DNA: TGTGCCAGCAGCTCTCGGGGGGCTAGCGGCAGAAGCTCCTACAATGAGCAGTTCTTC. This gives the protein CASSSRGASGRSSYNEQFF.

This clone was detected only a few times. V gene TRBV11-3 combines with J gene TRBJ2-3; the match to TRBD2 covers 13 bases. The CDR3 runs 17 residues. CDR1 is SGHNT, CDR2 YENEEA, per germline. Germline trimming cut 5 bases from V and 1 base from J; bases unmatched to any gene: 6. The chain's CDR3 is CASSPGLAGSRTDTQYF. CDR3 in DNA: TGTGCCAGCAGCCCGGGACTAGCGGGATCCCGCACAGATACGCAGTATTTT.

This clone has more than one count but fewer than ten. The V call is TRBV11-3, the J call TRBJ2-1; the D gene is possibly TRBD2 (6 bases). CDR3 length: 15 amino acids. From germline, CDR1 is SGHNT and CDR2 YENEEA. V was clipped by 3 bases and J by 2 bases, with 11 bases between them. CDR3 region: CASSFRPSAYNEQFF. The CDR3 DNA reads TGTGCCAGCAGCTTCCGGCCTAGCGCCTACAATGAGCAGTTCTTC.

The CDR3 DNA reads TGTGCCTGGAGTGTACAACGTAGAGAAAAAGAGACCCAGTACTTC. Its protein is CAWSVQRREKETQYF. The rearrangement joins TRBV30 to TRBJ2-5; D remains ambiguous. The CDR3 is 15 amino acids. V was pared by 0 bases and J by 3 bases, with 14 bases between. The germline CDR1 and CDR2 sequences are GTSNPN and SVGIG (reference sequence).

This clone showed up just a few times. This rearrangement joins TRBV6-8 to TRBJ2-1; TRBD2 matches at 8 bases. The V and J ends lost 8 bases and 9 bases, in that order; junction bases with no gene match: 15. The CDR3 is 15 residues long. Germline CDR1 reads MNHGY; CDR2 reads SAAAGT. The CDR3: CASFHGTSSSSEQFF. CDR3 bases: TGTGCCAGCTTCCACGGGACTAGTAGTTCTAGTGAGCAGTTCTTC.

In this sample, this clone turned up many times. Germline is not matched at one junction end, which may reflect a read error. The DNA contains a base that is ambiguous or unread; its residue becomes X. This rearrangement joins TRBV11-3 to TRBJ1-2; 9 bases map to TRBD1. The CDR3 length is 14 residues. The germline V gene has CDR1 SGHNT and CDR2 YENEEA. The CDR3 nucleotides read TGTGCCAGCAGCCCCAGACAGGGGGGCTATGGCTACACYTTC. Its protein product is CASSPRQGGYGYXF. The entire CDR3 sequence reads CASSPRQGGYGYTF. The variable domain in full, with the rest retrieved from reference TRBV11-3 and TRBJ1-2, is EAGVVQSPRYKIIEKKQPVAFWCNPISGHNTLYWYLQNLGQGPELLIRYENEEAVDDSQLPKDRFSAERLKGVDSTLKIQPAELGDSAVYLCASSPRQGGYGYTFGSGTRLTVV.

The chain's CDR3 is CASSPSASGSRNEQFF. The CDR3 DNA sequence: TGTGCCAGCTCACCAAGTGCTAGCGGGAGTCGGAATGAGCAGTTCTTC. The chain combines TRBV18 with TRBJ2-1; 10 nucleotides match TRBD2. CDR1 is KGHSH, CDR2 LQKENI, per germline. Trimming at V came to 2 bases and at J to 7 bases, leaving 8 bases not matched to a gene. The CDR3 covers 16 residues. The whole variable domain, filled in from reference TRBV18 and TRBJ2-1, reads NAGVMQNPRHLVRRRGQEARLRCSPMKGHSHVYWYRQLPEEGLKFMVYLQKENIIDESGMPKERFSAEFPKEGPSILRIQQVVRGDSAAYFCASSPSASGSRNEQFFGPGTRLTVL.

In this sample, this clone is medium-sized. The V and J genes are TRBV6-8 and TRBJ1-2, with D maybe TRBD1 (5 bases). Germline lookup yields CDR1 MNHGY and CDR2 SAAAGT. V lost 5 bases to trimming and J lost 6 bases, with 10 bases between them. CDR3 length: 12 amino acids. CDR3 amino acids: CASSLGGNGYTF. CDR3 DNA sequence: TGTGCCAGCAGTCTCGGGGGGAATGGCTACACCTTC.

Regarding this clone: An end of the junction does not agree with germline; a read error may underlie this. V is TRBV6-8 and J is TRBJ1-2, with 7 bases fitting TRBD1. This CDR3 has 15 amino acids. Looked up from germline, CDR1 is MNHGY and CDR2 is SAAAGT. CDR3 nucleotide sequence: TGTGCCATCAGTGGTGGGACAGTAACTAACTATGGCTACACCTTC. Protein product: CAISGGTVTNYGYTF.